The 20 T cell receptor beta chains given below trace back to one sample, sequenced in a study of blood T cell repertoires in COVID-19. Profiling relied on immunoSEQ multiplex PCR, and the TCRdb table lists in-frame clones only, not all of them. The sample includes about 340,000 clones, approximately 87% seen only once; the top ten take under 6.5%. Sequenced input: peripheral blood. The receptors originated from a woman in her forties or fifties with COVID-19, enrolled during active disease.

The chain employs TRBV5-4 and TRBJ2-7; 7 positions match TRBD1. This CDR3 has 14 residues. The V gene end was trimmed by 6 bases and the J gene end by 6 bases; junction bases not matched to a gene: 12. CDR1 is SGHNT and CDR2 is YYREEE in the germline V gene (reference sequence). The CDR3 DNA is TGTGCCAGCACCCTAATAGGGGGCTCGGGCGAGCAGTACTTC. It yields the protein CASTLIGGSGEQYF.

The chain combines TRBV4-2 with TRBJ2-3; weak D call: TRBD1 (6 bases). The V gene lost 7 bases and the J gene lost 2 bases, with 16 bases spanning the gap. The CDR3 is 15 amino acids. In germline, CDR1 is LGHNA, CDR2 YNFKEQ. For the CDR3, the DNA is TGTGCCAGCAAGTGGGGGCGGGCCAACACAGATACGCAGTATTTT. Residues: CASKWGRANTDTQYF.

V gene TRBV2 combines with J gene TRBJ1-5; D possibly corresponds to TRBD1 (6 bases). Trimming cost V 6 bases and J 2 bases, with 14 bases left between them. This CDR3 is built from 15 residues. CDR1 is SNHLY and CDR2 is FYNNEI in the germline V gene. The CDR3 DNA reads as TGTGCCAGCAGAGACTACAGGGTGGGCAATCAGCCCCAGCATTTT. This sequence encodes CASRDYRVGNQPQHF.

V and J are TRBV7-3 and TRBJ2-7; 10 bases agree with TRBD2. CDR3 size: 16 residues. V dropped 5 bases and J dropped 0; count of bases not matched to a gene: 7. Germline values: CDR1 SGHTA, CDR2 FQGTGA. The CDR3 nucleotides read TGTGCCAGCAGCCCTGGCTGGACTAGCGGCTCCTACGAGCAGTACTTC. Its translation: CASSPGWTSGSYEQYF.

This clone was found once. This chain links TRBV6-5 with TRBJ2-5; D is unclear. Trimming shortened V by 7 bases and J by 5 bases, and 8 bases separated the two germline ends. Per germline, CDR1 MNHEY and CDR2 SVGAGI. The CDR3 runs 11 residues. In DNA, the CDR3 is TGTGCCAGCACCTACGGGGAGACCCAGTACTTC. Protein product: CASTYGETQYF.

The gene calls are TRBV25-1 and TRBJ2-7, with TRBD2 identical over 9 bases. Trimming removed 5 bases from V and 1 base from J; junction bases left unmatched: 6. The CDR3 spans 15 residues. The germline V gene has CDR1 MGHDK and CDR2 SYGVNS. For the CDR3, the DNA is TGTGCCAGCAGTCCAGGGCTAGCGGGGTCCTACGAGCAGTACTTC. Its protein is CASSPGLAGSYEQYF.

J is TRBJ1-1 and V is TRBV30; D may be TRBD1 (6 bases). The germline V gene encodes CDR1 GTSNPN and CDR2 SVGIG (reference sequence). V shed 3 bases and J shed 2 bases, with 10 bases lying between them. This CDR3 spans 13 amino acids. The CDR3 DNA follows: TGTGCCTGGAGAATACAGGGTAACACTGAAGCTTTCTTT. It specifies CAWRIQGNTEAFF. Using reference TRBV30 and TRBJ1-1 for the parts outside the CDR3, the full variable domain is SQTIHQWPATLVQPVGSPLSLECTVEGTSNPNLYWYRQAAGRGLQLLFYSVGIGQISSEVPQNLSASRPQDRQFILSSKKLLLSDSGFYLCAWRIQGNTEAFFGQGTRLTVV.

This chain joins TRBV6-1 and TRBJ2-5, with 8 bases aligning to TRBD2. The CDR3 is 15 residues long. V lost 2 bases to trimming and J lost 4 bases; unmatched junction nucleotides: 6. The V gene's germline CDR1 is MNHNS and CDR2 SASEGT. In DNA form, the CDR3 reads TGTGCCAGCAGTGAAAGGGGGACTAGTAGAGAGACCCAGTACTTC. Protein sequence: CASSERGTSRETQYF.

This clone came up once. As DNA, the CDR3 is TGTGCCACCAGTGATTCCCACTCGACAGGAGAAGCTTTCTTT. Amino acid sequence: CATSDSHSTGEAFF. The rearrangement joins TRBV24-1 to TRBJ1-1, with D possibly TRBD1 on 6 matching bases. The V gene's germline CDR1 is KGHDR and CDR2 SFDVKD. Trimming left V 2 bases short and J 8 bases short, with 14 bases between. The CDR3 totals 14 residues.

The V gene is TRBV3-1 (or the pseudogene TRBV3-2), the J gene TRBJ2-7, with 7 nucleotides matching TRBD2. The V gene end was trimmed by 4 bases and the J gene end by 2 bases; junction bases not matched to a gene: 8. Germline V gene lookup returns CDR1 LGHDT and CDR2 YNNKEL (reference sequence). This CDR3 spans 15 amino acids. CDR3 protein: CASSRSGPSPYEQYF. The CDR3 DNA reads as TGTGCCAGCAGCCGTAGCGGGCCCTCACCCTACGAGCAGTACTTC.

CDR3 nucleotide sequence: TGTGCCTGGAGTGTACGGAATCGCGGGATCACCGGGGAGCTGTTTTTT. This sequence encodes CAWSVRNRGITGELFF. The V and J genes are TRBV30 and TRBJ2-2; possible D gene TRBD2, 6 bases. The CDR3 contains 16 residues. Trimming cost V 0 bases and J 4 bases, with 15 bases left between them. CDR1 GTSNPN and CDR2 SVGIG come from the germline V gene (reference sequence).

V and J are TRBV6-1 and TRBJ2-3; 9 bases agree with TRBD2. The CDR3 has 17 residues. The junction had 7 bases not matched to a gene; V was cut back by 2 bases and J by 1 base. Germline values: CDR1 MNHNS, CDR2 SASEGT. CDR3 bases: TGTGCCAGCAGTGAATGGCTAGCGGGGACTGGCACAGATACGCAGTATTTT. It specifies CASSEWLAGTGTDTQYF.

This chain links TRBV2 with TRBJ2-7, with D perhaps matching TRBD1 (6 bases). V shed 4 bases and J shed 3 bases, with 10 bases lying between them. In germline, CDR1 is SNHLY, CDR2 FYNNEI. The CDR3 has 13 amino acids. This CDR3 reads CASSAVQGYEQYF. Here the CDR3 DNA reads TGTGCCAGCAGTGCCGTACAGGGCTACGAGCAGTACTTC.

This chain links TRBV30 with TRBJ2-6, with a tentative D call TRBD1 (7 bases). CDR3 length equals 15 residues. With 3 bases removed from V and 2 bases from J, the gap between germline ends came to 11 bases. Germline V gene data show CDR1 as GTSNPN and CDR2 as SVGIG (reference sequence). The CDR3: CAWSSRGAGANVLTF. The CDR3 coding sequence is TGTGCCTGGAGCAGCAGGGGGGCTGGGGCCAACGTCCTGACTTTC.

J is TRBJ2-2 and V is TRBV7-2; 11 bases agree with TRBD2. The CDR3 covers 16 residues. The V gene end was trimmed by 3 bases and the J gene end by 4 bases; junction bases not matched to a gene: 4. The germline V gene has CDR1 SGHTA and CDR2 FQGNSA. CDR3 residues: CASSFRLAGPTGELFF. The DNA for the CDR3 is TGTGCCAGCAGCTTCCGACTAGCGGGGCCCACCGGGGAGCTGTTTTTT.

This clone was recorded only once. CDR3 amino acids: CASRLDGGNTEAFF. CDR3 in DNA: TGTGCCAGCAGGCTAGACGGAGGGAACACTGAAGCTTTCTTT. This rearrangement joins TRBV9 to TRBJ1-1; D gene uncertain. V was pared by 5 bases and J by 1 base, with 12 bases between. The CDR3 loop spans 14 amino acids. Germline V lookup: CDR1 SGDLS, CDR2 YYNGEE. The entire variable domain, with the rest obtained from reference TRBV9 and TRBJ1-1, is as follows: DSGVTQTPKHLITATGQRVTLRCSPRSGDLSVYWYQQSLDQGLQFLIQYYNGEERAKGNILERFSAQQFPDLHSELNLSSLELGDSALYFCASRLDGGNTEAFFGQGTRLTVV.

A note on this clone: One end of the junction varies from germline; a read error may be responsible. CDR3 in DNA: TGTGCCAGTACCCAGGGAGGGACAGGGGGCTTCTACATCTTC. It codes for CASTQGGTGGFYIF. The J gene is TRBJ1-2, the V gene TRBV19; 12 bases are shared with TRBD1. CDR3 length: 14 residues. Germline V lookup: CDR1 LNHDA, CDR2 SQIVND (reference sequence).

The V and J genes are TRBV6-2 or TRBV6-3 and TRBJ1-1; 11 bases line up with TRBD1. Germline V lookup: CDR1 MNHEY, CDR2 SVGEGT. This CDR3 has 17 residues. The junction had 12 bases not matched to a gene; V was cut back by 4 bases and J by 5 bases. The CDR3 nucleotides read TGTGCCAGCAGTTCACATCTTTCCGGGACAGGGGGGACTGAAGCTTTCTTT. Translation gives CASSSHLSGTGGTEAFF.

This sequence joins TRBV5-6 and TRBJ2-3, with D possibly matching TRBD2 (6 bases). Trimming took off 5 bases at V and 11 bases at J, with 12 bases between the two ends. CDR3 length equals 11 residues. The germline V gene encodes CDR1 SGHDT and CDR2 YYEEEE. The CDR3 bases are TGTGCCAGCAGTTTCTCCGGGGGGCAGTATTTT. It specifies CASSFSGGQYF. The whole variable domain, filled in from reference TRBV5-6 and TRBJ2-3, reads DAGVTQSPTHLIKTRGQQVTLRCSPKSGHDTVSWYQQALGQGPQFIFQYYEEEERQRGNFPDRFSGHQFPNYSSELNVNALLLGDSALYLCASSFSGGQYFGPGTRLTVL.

V and J are TRBV5-1 and TRBJ2-7, with 9 bases lining up with TRBD1. The CDR3 runs 16 residues. The germline gives CDR1 SGHRS, CDR2 YFSETQ. The junction had 14 bases not matched to a gene; V was cut back by 3 bases and J by 7 bases. The CDR3 is CASSSDPGQGNGEQYF. The CDR3 DNA follows: TGCGCCAGCAGCTCCGACCCGGGACAGGGCAATGGGGAGCAGTACTTC. The variable domain in full, with the rest retrieved from reference TRBV5-1 and TRBJ2-7, is KAGVTQTPRYLIKTRGQQVTLSCSPISGHRSVSWYQQTPGQGLQFLFEYFSETQRNKGNFPGRFSGRQFSNSRSEMNVSTLELGDSALYLCASSSDPGQGNGEQYFGPGTRLTVT.